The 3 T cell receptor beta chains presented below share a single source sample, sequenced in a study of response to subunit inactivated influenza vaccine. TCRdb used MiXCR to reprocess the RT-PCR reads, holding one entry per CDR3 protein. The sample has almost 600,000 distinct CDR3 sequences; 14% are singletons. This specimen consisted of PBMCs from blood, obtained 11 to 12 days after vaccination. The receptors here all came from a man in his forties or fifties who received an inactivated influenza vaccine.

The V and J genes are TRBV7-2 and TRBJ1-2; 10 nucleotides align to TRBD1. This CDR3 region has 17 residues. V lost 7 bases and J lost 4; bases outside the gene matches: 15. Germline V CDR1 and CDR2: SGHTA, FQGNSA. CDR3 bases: TGTGCCAGCAACCTCCTCGTATCGGGACAGGGGATCTATGGCTACACCTTC. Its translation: CASNLLVSGQGIYGYTF.

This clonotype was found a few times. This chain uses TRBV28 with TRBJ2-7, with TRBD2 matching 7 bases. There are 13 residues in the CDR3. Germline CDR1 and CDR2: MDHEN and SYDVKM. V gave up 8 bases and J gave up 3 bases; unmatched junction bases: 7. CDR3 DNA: TGTGCCAGCCATTATTCTAGCGGCTACGAGCAGTACTTC. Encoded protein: CASHYSSGYEQYF.

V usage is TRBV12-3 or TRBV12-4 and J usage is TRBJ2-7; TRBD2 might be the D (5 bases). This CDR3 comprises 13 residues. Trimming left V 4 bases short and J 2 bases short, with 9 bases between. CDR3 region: CASSYIGTYEQYF. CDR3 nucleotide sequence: TGTGCCAGCAGTTATATCGGGACCTACGAGCAGTACTTC.